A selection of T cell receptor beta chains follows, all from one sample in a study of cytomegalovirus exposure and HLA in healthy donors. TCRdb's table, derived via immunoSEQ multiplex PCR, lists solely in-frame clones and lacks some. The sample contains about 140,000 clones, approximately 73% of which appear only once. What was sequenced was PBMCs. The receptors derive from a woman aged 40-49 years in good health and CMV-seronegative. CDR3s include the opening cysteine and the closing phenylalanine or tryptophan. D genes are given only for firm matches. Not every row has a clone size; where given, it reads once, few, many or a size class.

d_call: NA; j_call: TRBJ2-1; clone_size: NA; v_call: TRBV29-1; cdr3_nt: TGCAGCGTTGGATCTTGGACAGACTACAATGAGCAGTTCTTC; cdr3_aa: CSVGSWTDYNEQFF
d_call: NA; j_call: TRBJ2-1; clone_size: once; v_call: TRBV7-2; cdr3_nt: TGTGCCAGCAGCTTAGAGGTCAGGGAAGATGAGCAGTTCTTC; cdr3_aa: CASSLEVREDEQFF
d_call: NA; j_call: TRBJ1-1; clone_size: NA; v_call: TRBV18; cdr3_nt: TGTGCCAGCTCACTTTTAGGGGGCACTGAAGCTTTCTTT; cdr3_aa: CASSLLGGTEAFF
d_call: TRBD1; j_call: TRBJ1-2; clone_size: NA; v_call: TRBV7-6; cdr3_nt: TGTGCCAGCAGCTTAGATTCAGGGGGCATTATCGCCGGCTACACCTTC; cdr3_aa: CASSLDSGGIIAGYTF
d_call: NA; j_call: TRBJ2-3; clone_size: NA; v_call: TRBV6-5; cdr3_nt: TGTGCCAGCAGGGGGGCAGGGGGCACAGATACGCAGTATTTT; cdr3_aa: CASRGAGGTDTQYF
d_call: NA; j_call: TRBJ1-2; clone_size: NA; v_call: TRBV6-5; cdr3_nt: TGTGCCAGCAGTTACCCCGATGGACTGGGCGGAGGCTACACCTTC; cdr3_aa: CASSYPDGLGGGYTF
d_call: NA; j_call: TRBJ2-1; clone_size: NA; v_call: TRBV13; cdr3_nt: TGTGCCAGCAGCTTACCCCCCCCTCGGGATGAGCAGTTCTTC; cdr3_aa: CASSLPPPRDEQFF
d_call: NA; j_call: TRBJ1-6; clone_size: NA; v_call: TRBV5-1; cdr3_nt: TGCGCCAGCAGCCGCTCCGGGAGAGCGGGTAATTCACCCCTCCACTTT; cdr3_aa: CASSRSGRAGNSPLHF
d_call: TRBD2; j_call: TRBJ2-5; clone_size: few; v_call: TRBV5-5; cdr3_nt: TGTGCCAGCAGCAGGGGACTAGCGGGGGGCAGGGAGACCCAGTACTTC; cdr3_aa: CASSRGLAGGRETQYF
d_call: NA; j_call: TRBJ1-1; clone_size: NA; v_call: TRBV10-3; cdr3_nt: TGTGCCACAAAGGGGGATCACACTGAAGCTTTCTTT; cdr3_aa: CATKGDHTEAFF
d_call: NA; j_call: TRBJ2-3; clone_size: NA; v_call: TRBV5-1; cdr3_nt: TGCGCCAGCAGGGACAGAGCAATTAGCACAGATACGCAGTATTTT; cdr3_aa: CASRDRAISTDTQYF
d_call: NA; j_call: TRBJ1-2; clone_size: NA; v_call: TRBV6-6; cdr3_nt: TGTGCCAGCAGTTACTCGGGGGGGCTAAAATATGGCTACACCTTC; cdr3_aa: CASSYSGGLKYGYTF
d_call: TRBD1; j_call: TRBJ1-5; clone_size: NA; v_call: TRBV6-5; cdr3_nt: TGTGCCAGCAGTTCCGGACAGGGAAGGCAGCCCCAGCATTTT; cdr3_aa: CASSSGQGRQPQHF
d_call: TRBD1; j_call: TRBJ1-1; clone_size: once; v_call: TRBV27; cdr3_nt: TGTGCCAGCAGTTTGGACAGGGGGCTATCGGACACTGAAGCTTTCTTT; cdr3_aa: CASSLDRGLSDTEAFF
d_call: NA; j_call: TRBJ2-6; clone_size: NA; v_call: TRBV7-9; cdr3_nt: TGTTCCAGCAGCTTAGGGGGTAGGGGGACTGGGGCCAACGTCCTGACTTTC; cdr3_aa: CSSSLGGRGTGANVLTF
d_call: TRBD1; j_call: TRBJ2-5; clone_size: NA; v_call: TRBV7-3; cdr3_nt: TGTGCCAGCAGCTTAAAGAGGGGGCACGACCAGTACTTC; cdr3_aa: CASSLKRGHDQYF
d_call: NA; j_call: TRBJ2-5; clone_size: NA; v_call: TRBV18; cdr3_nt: TGTGCCAGCTCACCAGTCGGTCAAGAGACCCAGTACTTC; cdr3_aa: CASSPVGQETQYF
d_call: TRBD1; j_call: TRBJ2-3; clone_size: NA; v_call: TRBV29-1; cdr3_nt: TGCAGCGCGACAGGGATGCTCACAGATACGCAGTATTTT; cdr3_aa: CSATGMLTDTQYF